This T cell receptor (beta chain) was sequenced during a study of blood T cell repertoires in COVID-19. Study-level information: COVID-19 samples collected from the United States, Italy and Spain covered acute and convalescent phases. Nucleic acid was either cDNA or gDNA, and it came from T cells, B-cell-depleted T cells, or PBMCs.

The V gene's germline CDR1 is KGHDR and CDR2 SFDVKD. The CDR3 runs to 16 residues. The V end lost 4 bases, the J end lost 3 bases, and 15 bases lay between the germline ends. As originally analysed: Reference gene primer amplification in the assay estimated nucleated cell counts. Data came from immunoSEQ multiplex PCR; TCRdb stores just in-frame clones and leaves some out. V and J calls and clone size are given by that table; D and trimming were obtained from the DNA. Of 250,000 to 300,000 clones in the sample, 75% to 90% were seen once. The receptor comes from a middle-aged woman who had recovered from COVID-19. Sequenced: peripheral blood. The chain couples TRBV24-1 to TRBJ1-5, with unresolved D. CDR3 sequence (DNA): TGTGCCACCAGTGAGAATACGGGAGGCTTCAATCAGCCCCAGCATTTT. Translation: CATSENTGGFNQPQHF.